This TCR beta chain was sequenced for a study of shared clonotypes between healthy human individuals. Germline loops: CDR1 LGHNA, CDR2 YSLEER. The CDR3 sequence is 14 residues long. Between the trimmed V and J ends, which lost 1 base and 1 base, there was a span of 7 bases. Clones were sequenced by immunoSEQ multiplex PCR, and TCRdb holds only the in-frame ones, with some missing. The sample consists of a few hundred thousand clones, over 50% of them appearing once. This clone appeared a few times. The origin of this receptor is a young man in good health. The source material was memory CD4+ T cells sorted from blood. Subset given: CD45RA-negative fraction. The rearrangement joins TRBV4-3 to TRBJ1-1; D call uncertain. In nucleotides, the CDR3 is TGCGCCAGCAGCCAAGCAAACAGGAACACTGAAGCTTTCTTT. Its protein product is CASSQANRNTEAFF.